This T cell receptor beta chain was found in a study of CD8+ T cells in alopecia areata. Findings and caveats of the study: Tofacitinib yielded significantly lower scalp clonality and fewer expanded CD8+ clones among the top 100. Scalp repertoires also include resident alphabeta T cells from normal skin.

Treatment specified: oral pan-JAK inhibitor, 5-10 mg twice daily. It was cDNA, reverse transcribed from extracted RNA, that served as the sequencing template. Repertoires were generated with immunoSEQ multiplex PCR, while TCRdb's copy carries only in-frame clones and drops some. The sample shows 110,000 to 150,000 clones, 54% of them seen only once. Note on this clone: Its specificity is not known. A read error may account for a junction end that differs from germline.

CDR1 is SQVTM, CDR2 ANQGSEA, per germline. The CDR3 covers 14 residues. The rearrangement uses TRBV29-1 and TRBJ2-1; 8 bases agree with TRBD2. The receptor was isolated from a human donor with alopecia areata. Sequences were derived from CD8+ T cells sorted from blood, sampled at week 4, from a patient treated with tofacitinib. The CDR3 protein is CSVAGLASNNEQFF. For the CDR3, the DNA is TGCAGCGTAGCAGGACTAGCCTCCAACAATGAGCAGTTCTTC.